This TCR beta chain stems from a study of T-cell memory formation after mild COVID-19. Study as a whole: Largely, the TCR clusters proved donor specific.

Each CDR3 protein is one row after TCRdb ran MiXCR on the 5' RACE reads. This sample has under 450,000 distinct CDR3 sequences; roughly 14% occur once, and the top ten carry 20% to 25%. Trimming took 3 bases from V and 3 from J, leaving 21 bases between them. Germline V gene sequence: CDR1 SNHLY, CDR2 FYNNEI. The CDR3 runs 18 residues. The sequence was obtained from a man aged 18 to 30 who had mild COVID-19 (a few samples of this study predate the infection). Cell type and time point are not known. The gene calls are TRBV2 and TRBJ1-5; no reliable D call. The sequencing sample was made of PBMCs or a T cell subset sorted from them (not recorded which). CDR3 nucleotide sequence: TGTGCCAGCAGTGAGGGCAGGCATCCACGATTCAACAATCAGCCCCAGCATTTT. This sequence encodes CASSEGRHPRFNNQPQHF. Full variable domain (outside the CDR3, taken from reference TRBV2 and TRBJ1-5): EPEVTQTPSHQVTQMGQEVILRCVPISNHLYFYWYRQILGQKVEFLVSFYNNEISEKSEIFDDQFSVERPDGSNFTLKIRSTKLEDSAMYFCASSEGRHPRFNNQPQHFGDGTRLSIL.